Presented here are 3 T cell receptor beta chains from one specimen sequenced in a study of beta chain features in type 1 diabetes. Points from the study as a whole: When Type 1 diabetes patients were examined, their TCRB CDR3s proved moderately but significantly shorter in all four CD4+ subsets.

These receptors' antigens are unknown. What was sequenced were expressed TCRB transcripts, since all of the isolated RNA had been reverse transcribed. Clones were read by immunoSEQ multiplex PCR, and TCRdb kept only the in-frame ones, dropping some. The profile covers around 100,000 clones, with approximately 30% appearing a single time and roughly 0.5% taken by the ten largest. The specimen was central memory CD4+ T cells from blood. These receptors were taken from a woman younger than 35 with type 1 diabetes.

The chain employs TRBV9 and TRBJ1-2; TRBD1 agrees at 8 bases. The CDR3 sequence is 13 residues long. Germline-derived CDR1 and CDR2 are SGDLS and YYNGEE. The V and J ends lost 4 bases and 8 bases, in that order; junction bases with no gene match: 7. The DNA for the CDR3 is TGTGCCAGCAGCCCACAGACAGGGGACGGCTACACCTTC. Its translation is CASSPQTGDGYTF. The full variable domain, completed using reference TRBV9 and TRBJ1-2, is DSGVTQTPKHLITATGQRVTLRCSPRSGDLSVYWYQQSLDQGLQFLIQYYNGEERAKGNILERFSAQQFPDLHSELNLSSLELGDSALYFCASSPQTGDGYTFGSGTRLTVV.

This clone was seen a handful of times. The V and J genes are TRBV7-9 and TRBJ1-2; TRBD1 agrees at 7 bases. The CDR3 is made up of 15 amino acids. V shed 3 bases, J shed 0 bases, and the junction held 4 bases outside the gene matches. From germline, CDR1 is SEHNR and CDR2 FQNEAQ (reference sequence). In DNA form, the CDR3 reads TGTGCCAGCAGCTTTGGACAGGCTGCTAACTATGGCTACACCTTC. Translating it yields CASSFGQAANYGYTF.

This sequence joins TRBV5-4 and TRBJ2-7; tentatively, D is TRBD1 (6 bases). This CDR3 comprises 15 residues. Trimming cost V 4 bases and J 0 bases, with 14 bases left between them. The germline CDR1 and CDR2 sequences are SGHNT and YYREEE (reference sequence). CDR3 residues: CASSPYRALSYEQYF. The CDR3, as DNA: TGTGCCAGCAGCCCATACAGGGCCCTCTCCTACGAGCAGTACTTC.